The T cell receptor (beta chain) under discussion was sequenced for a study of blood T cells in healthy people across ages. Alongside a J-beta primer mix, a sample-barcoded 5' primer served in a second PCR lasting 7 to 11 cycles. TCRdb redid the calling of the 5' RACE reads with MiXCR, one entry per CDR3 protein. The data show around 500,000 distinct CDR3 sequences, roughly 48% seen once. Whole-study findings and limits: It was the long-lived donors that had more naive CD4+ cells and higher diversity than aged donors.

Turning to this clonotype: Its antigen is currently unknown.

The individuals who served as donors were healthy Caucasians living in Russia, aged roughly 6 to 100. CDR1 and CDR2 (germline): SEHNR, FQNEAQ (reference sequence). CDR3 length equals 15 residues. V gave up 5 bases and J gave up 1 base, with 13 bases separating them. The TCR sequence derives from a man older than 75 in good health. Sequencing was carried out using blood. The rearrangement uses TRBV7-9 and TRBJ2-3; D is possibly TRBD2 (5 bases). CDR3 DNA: TGTGCCAGCAGCCCCCCAGTGGGAGGCACAGATACGCAGTATTTT. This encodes CASSPPVGGTDTQYF. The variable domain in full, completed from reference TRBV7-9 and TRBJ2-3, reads DTGVSQNPRHKITKRGQNVTFRCDPISEHNRLYWYRQTLGQGPEFLTYFQNEAQLEKSRLLSDRFSAERPKGSFSTLEIQRTEQGDSAMYLCASSPPVGGTDTQYFGPGTRLTVL.